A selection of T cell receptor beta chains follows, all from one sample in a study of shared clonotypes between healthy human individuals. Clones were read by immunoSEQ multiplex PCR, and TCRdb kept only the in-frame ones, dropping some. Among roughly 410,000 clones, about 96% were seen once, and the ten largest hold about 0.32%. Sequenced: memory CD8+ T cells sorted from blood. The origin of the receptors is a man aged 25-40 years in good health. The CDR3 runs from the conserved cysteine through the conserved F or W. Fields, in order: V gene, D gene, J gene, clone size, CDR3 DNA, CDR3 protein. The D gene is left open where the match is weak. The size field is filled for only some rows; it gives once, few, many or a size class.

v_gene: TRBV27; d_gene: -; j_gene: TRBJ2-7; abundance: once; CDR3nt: TGTGCCAGCAGTAGGGGAGAACGATCCTACGAGCAGTACTTC; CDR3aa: CASSRGERSYEQYF
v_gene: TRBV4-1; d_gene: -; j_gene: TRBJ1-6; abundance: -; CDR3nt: TGCGCCAGCAGCTCACAGGGCTATAATTCACCCCTCCACTTT; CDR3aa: CASSSQGYNSPLHF
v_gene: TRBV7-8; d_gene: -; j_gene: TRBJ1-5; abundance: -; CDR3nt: TGTGCCAGCAGCTTGGAAGGGGGAAGCAATCAGCCCCAGCATTTT; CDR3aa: CASSLEGGSNQPQHF
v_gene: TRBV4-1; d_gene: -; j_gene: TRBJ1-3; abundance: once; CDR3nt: TGCGCCAGCAGCCGAGGACAGCCTTCTAGGGGAAACACCATATATTTT; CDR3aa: CASSRGQPSRGNTIYF
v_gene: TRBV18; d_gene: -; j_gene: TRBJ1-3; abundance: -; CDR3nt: TGTGCCAGCTCACCATCACAAGCAGGGTTTTCTGACACCATATATTTT; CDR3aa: CASSPSQAGFSDTIYF
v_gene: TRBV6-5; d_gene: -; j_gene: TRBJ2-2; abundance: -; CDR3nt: TGTGCCAGCAGTTACCTTTTTCGAGGGCGGACCGGGGAGCTGTTTTTT; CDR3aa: CASSYLFRGRTGELFF
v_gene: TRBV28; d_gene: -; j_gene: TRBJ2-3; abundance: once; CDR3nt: TGTGCCAGCAGTTCATGGGTTGCAGGGCGGAGGGATACGCAGTATTTT; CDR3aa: CASSSWVAGRRDTQYF
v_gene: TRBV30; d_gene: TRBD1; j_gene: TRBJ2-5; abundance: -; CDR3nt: TGTGCCTGGGGCACCCCTCCAGGACAGGGCCAAGAGACCCAGTACTTC; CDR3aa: CAWGTPPGQGQETQYF
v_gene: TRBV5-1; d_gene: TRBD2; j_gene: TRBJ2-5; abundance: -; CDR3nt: TGCGCCAGCAGCTTTCTTTTACCCGGCGGGAGTTCAGAGACCCAGTACTTC; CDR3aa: CASSFLLPGGSSETQYF
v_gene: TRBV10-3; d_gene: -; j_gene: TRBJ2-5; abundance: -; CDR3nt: TGTGCCATCAGCGCCGGACAGCAAGAGACCCAGTACTTC; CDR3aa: CAISAGQQETQYF
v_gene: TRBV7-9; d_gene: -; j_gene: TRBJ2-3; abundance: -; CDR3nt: TGTGCCAGCAGCTTAGCGGTTCGCGGGCCCACAGATACGCAGTATTTT; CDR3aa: CASSLAVRGPTDTQYF
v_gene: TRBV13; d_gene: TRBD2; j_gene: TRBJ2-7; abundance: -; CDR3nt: TGTGCCAGCAGCCCACCCGGGACTAGCGGGATTCCTAGCTCCTACGAGCAGTACTTC; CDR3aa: CASSPPGTSGIPSSYEQYF
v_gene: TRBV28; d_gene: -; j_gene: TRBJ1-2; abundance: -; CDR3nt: TGTGCCAGCAGTTTATCGGGGGGGTATGGCTACACCTTC; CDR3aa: CASSLSGGYGYTF
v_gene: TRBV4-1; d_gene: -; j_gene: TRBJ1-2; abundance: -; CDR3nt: TGCGCCAGCAGCCCCCTCGAGGCAACTAACTATGGCTACACCTTC; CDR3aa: CASSPLEATNYGYTF
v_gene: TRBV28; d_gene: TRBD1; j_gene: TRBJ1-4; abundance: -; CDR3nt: TGTGCCAGCAGTTTGGTCCGGCGAGGACAGGTTTTT; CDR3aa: CASSLVRRGQVF
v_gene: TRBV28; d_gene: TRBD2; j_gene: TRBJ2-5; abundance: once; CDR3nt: TGTGCCAGCAGTTTCGGTACTGGGACTAGCGGTCTCCAAGAGACCCAGTACTTC; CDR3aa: CASSFGTGTSGLQETQYF
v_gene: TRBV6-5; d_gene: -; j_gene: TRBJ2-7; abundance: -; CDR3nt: TGTGCCAGCAGTTACTCGACGAGGGGTGCCTACGAGCAGTACTTC; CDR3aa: CASSYSTRGAYEQYF
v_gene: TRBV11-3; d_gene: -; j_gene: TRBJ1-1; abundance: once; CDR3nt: TGTGCCAGCAGCTTAGGACAGGACACTGAAGCTTTCTTT; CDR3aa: CASSLGQDTEAFF
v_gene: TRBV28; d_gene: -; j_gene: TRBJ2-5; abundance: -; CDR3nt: TGTGCCAGCAGTTTCCCGGTACAAGAGACCCAGTACTTC; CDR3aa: CASSFPVQETQYF
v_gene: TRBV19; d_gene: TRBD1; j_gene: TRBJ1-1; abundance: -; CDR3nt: TGTGCCAGTAGTACAGGACAGGGCACTGAAGCTTTCTTT; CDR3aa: CASSTGQGTEAFF
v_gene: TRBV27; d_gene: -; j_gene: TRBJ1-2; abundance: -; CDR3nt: TGTGCCAGCAGTTTAGGAGCGGGACGGATCTATGGCTACACCTTC; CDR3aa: CASSLGAGRIYGYTF
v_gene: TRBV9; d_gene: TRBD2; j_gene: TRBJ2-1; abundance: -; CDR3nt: TGTGCCAGCAGCGAAAAGATCCCACGGGAGGGCCTCTACAATGAGCAGTTCTTC; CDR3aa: CASSEKIPREGLYNEQFF
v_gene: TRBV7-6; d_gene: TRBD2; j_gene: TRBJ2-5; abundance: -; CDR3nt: TGTGCCAGCAGCCCAGGGACTAGCGGCCAAGAGACCCAGTACTTC; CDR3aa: CASSPGTSGQETQYF
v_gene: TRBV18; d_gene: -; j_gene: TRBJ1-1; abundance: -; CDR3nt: TGTGCCAGCTCACCGAGGGGCTTGAACACTGAAGCTTTCTTT; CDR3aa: CASSPRGLNTEAFF
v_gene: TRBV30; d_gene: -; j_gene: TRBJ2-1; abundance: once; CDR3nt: TGTGCCTGGGAACAGGGAAGGTATGAGCAGTTCTTC; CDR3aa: CAWEQGRYEQFF
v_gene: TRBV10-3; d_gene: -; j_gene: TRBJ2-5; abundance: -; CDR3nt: TGTGCCATCAGTGAAGGGCAGGGAGAGACCCAGTACTTC; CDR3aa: CAISEGQGETQYF
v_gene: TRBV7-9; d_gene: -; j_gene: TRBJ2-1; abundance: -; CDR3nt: TGTGCCAGCAGCTTAGTGGGGAATCGAGTCTACAATGAGCAGTTCTTC; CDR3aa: CASSLVGNRVYNEQFF
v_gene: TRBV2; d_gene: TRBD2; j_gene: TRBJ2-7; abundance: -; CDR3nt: TGTGCCAGCAGTGATTACCCCCTAGCGGGAGAGTACTACGAGCAGTACTTC; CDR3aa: CASSDYPLAGEYYEQYF
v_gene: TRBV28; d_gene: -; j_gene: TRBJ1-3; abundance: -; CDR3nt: TGTGCCAGCAGTTTCCTCGCGGGGATTGGAAACACCATATATTTT; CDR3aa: CASSFLAGIGNTIYF
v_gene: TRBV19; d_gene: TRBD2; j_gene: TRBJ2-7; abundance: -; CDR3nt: TGTGCCAGTAGTATAGCAGGGAGGGGCTCCTACGAGCAGTACTTC; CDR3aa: CASSIAGRGSYEQYF
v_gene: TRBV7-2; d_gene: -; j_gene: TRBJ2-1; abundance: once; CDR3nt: TGTGCCAGCAGCCCAACATACAATGAGCAGTTCTTC; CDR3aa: CASSPTYNEQFF
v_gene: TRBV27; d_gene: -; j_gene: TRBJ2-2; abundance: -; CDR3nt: TGTGCCAGCAGACGGACTGAATACACCGGGGAGCTGTTTTTT; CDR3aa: CASRRTEYTGELFF